Presented here are 9 T cell receptor beta chains from one specimen sequenced in a study of blood T cell repertoires in COVID-19. Using immunoSEQ multiplex PCR, the repertoire was profiled, and TCRdb retains in-frame clones only, with some absent. The data show over 65,000 clones, about nine tenths seen once. Material: peripheral blood. All receptors derive from a woman of 80 years or more with acute or convalescent COVID-19.

V is TRBV7-2 and J is TRBJ1-2; 7 nucleotides agree with TRBD1. The CDR3 runs to 14 residues. Germline assignment: CDR1 SGHTA and CDR2 FQGNSA. The trim removed 3 bases at V and 6 bases at J, leaving 7 bases unmatched. The CDR3 loop reads CASSLVKGGDGYTF. As DNA, the CDR3 is TGTGCCAGCAGCTTGGTAAAAGGGGGCGATGGCTACACCTTC. Supplemented by reference TRBV7-2 and TRBJ1-2, the full variable domain reads GAGVSQSPSNKVTEKGKDVELRCDPISGHTALYWYRQSLGQGLEFLIYFQGNSAPDKSGLPSDRFSAERTGGSVSTLTIQRTQQEDSAVYLCASSLVKGGDGYTFGSGTRLTVV.

The V and J genes are TRBV4-3 and TRBJ1-1, with TRBD1 as a possible D gene (5 bases). Trimming left V 0 bases short and J 1 base short, with 12 bases between. The CDR3 contains 16 residues. Germline V gene sequence: CDR1 LGHNA, CDR2 YSLEER. CDR3 in DNA: TGCGCCAGCAGCCAAGAAATTTGGGGGGGGAACACTGAAGCTTTCTTT. Its protein product is CASSQEIWGGNTEAFF.

The table lists this clone with a few counts. The rearrangement uses TRBV7-2 and TRBJ2-3; a weak D match, TRBD2 (6 bases). The CDR3 has 15 amino acids. Trimming removed 6 bases from V and 7 bases from J, with 20 bases in between. CDR1 and CDR2 from the germline V gene are SGHTA and FQGNSA. The CDR3 reads CASRGWGLGANTQYF. The CDR3 nucleotides read TGTGCCAGCAGGGGGTGGGGACTCGGGGCAAATACGCAGTATTTT.

In nucleotides, the CDR3 is TGCAGCGTTGAGGGGATGAATAAGGGGTACGGGGAGCTGTTTTTT. Amino acids: CSVEGMNKGYGELFF. This sequence joins TRBV29-1 and TRBJ2-2; TRBD1 might be the D (5 bases). Germline V lookup: CDR1 SQVTM, CDR2 ANQGSEA. V was shortened by 3 bases and J by 7 bases, with 18 bases between the two germline ends. The CDR3 covers 15 residues.

This chain uses TRBV12-3 or TRBV12-4 with TRBJ2-1, with 8 positions matching TRBD1. CDR3 length: 13 amino acids. Trimming removed 7 bases from V and 9 bases from J; junction bases left unmatched: 8. CDR3 amino acids: CASITQGAVEQFF. Here the CDR3 DNA reads TGTGCCAGCATTACTCAGGGGGCGGTTGAGCAGTTCTTC.

This clone was seen a few times. The V gene is TRBV7-8, the J gene TRBJ2-1; TRBD2 matches 9 bases. This CDR3 region has 17 residues. The V and J ends lost 4 bases and 1 base, in that order; junction bases with no gene match: 8. In germline, CDR1 is SGHVS, CDR2 FQNEAQ. CDR3 nucleotide sequence: TGTGCCAGCAGCTCTTACTTAGCGGGGGCGTCCTACAATGAGCAGTTCTTC. It codes for CASSSYLAGASYNEQFF.

This sequence joins TRBV3-1 (or the pseudogene TRBV3-2) and TRBJ2-7; D not resolved. Germline-derived CDR1 and CDR2 are LGHDT and YNNKEL (reference sequence). This CDR3 has 12 amino acids. V dropped 3 bases and J dropped 7 bases, with 10 bases sitting between them. The CDR3 spells CASSHLEREQYF. The CDR3 DNA reads TGTGCCAGCAGCCACCTCGAGAGGGAGCAGTACTTC.

The chain employs TRBV3-1 (or the pseudogene TRBV3-2) and TRBJ1-1, with D maybe TRBD1 (5 bases). The CDR3 length is 15 residues. The germline V gene has CDR1 LGHDT and CDR2 YNNKEL (reference sequence). Between the trimmed V and J ends, which lost 4 bases and 6 bases, there was a span of 18 bases. The CDR3 is CASSPDPGRVSEAFF. As DNA, the CDR3 is TGTGCCAGCAGCCCCGACCCAGGGCGCGTGTCTGAAGCTTTCTTT.

CDR3 DNA sequence: TGCAGTGCTAGTCGGACAGGGAGGAGCAATCAGCCCCAGCATTTT. Protein sequence: CSASRTGRSNQPQHF. The V gene is TRBV20-1, the J gene TRBJ1-5; the match to TRBD1 covers 8 bases. Trimming removed 3 bases from V and 1 base from J; junction bases left unmatched: 5. The germline gives CDR1 DFQATT, CDR2 SNEGSKA (reference sequence). The CDR3 loop spans 15 amino acids.